This TCR beta chain was found in a study of CD8+ T cells in alopecia areata. Findings and caveats of the study: Persistence in scalp and blood during tofacitinib was observed for many expanded lesional clones. It was lesional scalp, especially alopecia totalis/universalis, that showed higher clonality than normal scalp. Scalp data also include sequences from resident alphabeta T cells of normal skin.

The treatment: oral pan-JAK inhibitor, 5-10 mg twice daily. Worth noting for this clone: The antigen is not known.

It was cDNA, reverse transcribed from extracted RNA, that served as the sequencing template. Clones were sequenced by immunoSEQ multiplex PCR, and TCRdb holds only the in-frame ones, with some missing. The sample shows 200,000 to 250,000 clones, 50% to 70% of them seen only once. The V end was cut by 4 bases, the J end by 2 bases, with 15 bases between. There are 15 residues in the CDR3. The germline V gene has CDR1 SGHNT and CDR2 YYREEE (reference sequence). The rearrangement links TRBV5-4 to TRBJ1-2; TRBD1 is a possible D gene (6 bases). Sequencing was performed on CD4+ T cells sorted from blood, taken at week 4, from a patient treated with tofacitinib. The TCR sequence derives from a human donor with alopecia areata. The CDR3 spells CASSTGRDNNYGYTF. As DNA, the CDR3 is TGTGCCAGCAGCACTGGGCGGGACAACAACTATGGCTACACCTTC.